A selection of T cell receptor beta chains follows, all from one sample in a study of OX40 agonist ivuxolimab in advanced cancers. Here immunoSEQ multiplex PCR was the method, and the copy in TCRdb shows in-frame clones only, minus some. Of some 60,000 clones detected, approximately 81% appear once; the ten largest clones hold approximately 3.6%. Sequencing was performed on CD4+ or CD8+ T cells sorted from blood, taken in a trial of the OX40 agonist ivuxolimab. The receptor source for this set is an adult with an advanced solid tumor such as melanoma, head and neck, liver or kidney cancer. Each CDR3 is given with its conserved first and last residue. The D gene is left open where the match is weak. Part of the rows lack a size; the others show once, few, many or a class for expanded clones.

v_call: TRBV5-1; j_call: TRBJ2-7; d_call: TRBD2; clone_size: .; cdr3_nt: TGCGCCAGCGGGAGGGGCAACAACTACGAGCAGTACTTC; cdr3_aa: CASGRGNNYEQYF
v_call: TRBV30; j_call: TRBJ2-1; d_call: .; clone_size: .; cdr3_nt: TGTGCCTGCCTTCTTTGGAATGAGCAGTTCTTC; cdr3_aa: CACLLWNEQFF
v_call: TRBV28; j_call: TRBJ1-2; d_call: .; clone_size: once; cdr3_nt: TGTGCCAGCACCCCCGGAGGGTCCCCTGCTAACTATGGCTACACCTTC; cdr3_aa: CASTPGGSPANYGYTF
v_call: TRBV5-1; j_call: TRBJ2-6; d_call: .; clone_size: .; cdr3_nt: TGCGCCAGCAGCCCGGACCCCTCTGGGGCCAACGTCCTGACTTTC; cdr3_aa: CASSPDPSGANVLTF
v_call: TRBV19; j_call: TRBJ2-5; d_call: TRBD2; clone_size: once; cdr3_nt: TGTGCCAGTAGTACCTCGGGACTAGCGGAGGAGACCCAGTACTTC; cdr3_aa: CASSTSGLAEETQYF
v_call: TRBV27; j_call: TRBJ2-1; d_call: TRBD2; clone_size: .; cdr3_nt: TGTGCCAGCAGTCCCGTAGCGGGGGGTGGGAATGAGCAGTTCTTC; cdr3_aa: CASSPVAGGGNEQFF
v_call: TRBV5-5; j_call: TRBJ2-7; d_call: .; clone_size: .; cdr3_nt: TGTGCCAGCAGCGCCTCAGTATACGAGCAGTACTTC; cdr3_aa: CASSASVYEQYF
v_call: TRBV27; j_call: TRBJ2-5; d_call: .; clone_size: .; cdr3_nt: TGTGCCAGCAGTTTATCGGCGGAGGGGCGGGAGACCCAGTACTTC; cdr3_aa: CASSLSAEGRETQYF
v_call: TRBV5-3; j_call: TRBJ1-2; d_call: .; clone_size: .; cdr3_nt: TGTGCCAGCAGCTTAGATGCCAGTTACTATGGCTACACCTTC; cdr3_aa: CASSLDASYYGYTF
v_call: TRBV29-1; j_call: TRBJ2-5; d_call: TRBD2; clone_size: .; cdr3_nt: TGCAGCGTTGCGGTGGGAGGGCCGGGGGAGACCCAGTACTTC; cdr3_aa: CSVAVGGPGETQYF
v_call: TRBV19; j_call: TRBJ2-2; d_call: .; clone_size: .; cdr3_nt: TGTGCCACCGTTGGACACTTAACGAACACCGGGGAGCTGTTTTTT; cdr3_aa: CATVGHLTNTGELFF
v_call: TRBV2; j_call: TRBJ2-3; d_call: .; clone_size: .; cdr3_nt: TGTGCCAGCAGTACCGGGCCACTAAACACGCAGTATTTT; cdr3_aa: CASSTGPLNTQYF
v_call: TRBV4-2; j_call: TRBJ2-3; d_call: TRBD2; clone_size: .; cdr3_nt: TGTGCCAGCAGCCAAAGGGGGACTAGCGGGAGGACAGATACGCAGTATTTT; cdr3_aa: CASSQRGTSGRTDTQYF
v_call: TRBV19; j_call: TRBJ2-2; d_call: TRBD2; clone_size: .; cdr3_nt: TGTGCCAGTAATAAGCGGGGGGGCCGGAACACCGGGGAGCTGTTTTTT; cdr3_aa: CASNKRGGRNTGELFF
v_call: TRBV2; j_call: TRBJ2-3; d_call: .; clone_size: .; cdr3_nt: TGTGCCAGCACCTCGGGGCAGGCCATCGATACGCAGTATTTT; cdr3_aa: CASTSGQAIDTQYF
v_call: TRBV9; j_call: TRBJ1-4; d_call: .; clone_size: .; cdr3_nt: TGTGCCAGCAGCGGCGGACCGTCTGGTGAAAAACTGTTTTTT; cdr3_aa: CASSGGPSGEKLFF
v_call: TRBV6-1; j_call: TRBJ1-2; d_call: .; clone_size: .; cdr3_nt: TGTGCCAGCAGTGAACCACGAACAGGGAGAGGCTATGGCTACACCTTC; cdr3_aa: CASSEPRTGRGYGYTF
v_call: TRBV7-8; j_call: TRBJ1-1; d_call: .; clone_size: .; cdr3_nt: TGTGCCAGCAGCCTAAGACAGAATGAAGCTTTCTTT; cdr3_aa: CASSLRQNEAFF
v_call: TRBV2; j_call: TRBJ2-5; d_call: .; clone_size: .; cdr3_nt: TGTGCCAGCAGTGTGGTGCAAGAGACCCAGTACTTC; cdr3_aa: CASSVVQETQYF
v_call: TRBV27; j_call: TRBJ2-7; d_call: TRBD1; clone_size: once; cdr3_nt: TGTGCCAGCAGACGGGGACAGCCCACCTTAAAGTCCTACGAGCAGTACTTC; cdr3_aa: CASRRGQPTLKSYEQYF
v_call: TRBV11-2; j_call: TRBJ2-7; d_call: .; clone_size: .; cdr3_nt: TGTGCCAGCAGCTTAGGGGATCCGGGTTTGTCCTACGAGCAGTACTTC; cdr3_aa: CASSLGDPGLSYEQYF
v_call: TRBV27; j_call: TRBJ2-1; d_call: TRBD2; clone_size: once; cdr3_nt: TGTGCCAGCAGGAGAGCGGGAGGAGAACTCAATGAGCAGTTCTTC; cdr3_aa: CASRRAGGELNEQFF
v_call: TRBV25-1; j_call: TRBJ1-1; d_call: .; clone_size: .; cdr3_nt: TGTGCCAGCAGTGAATATGGGAACACTGAAGCTTTCTTT; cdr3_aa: CASSEYGNTEAFF